This T cell receptor beta chain was sequenced during a study of blood T cell repertoires in COVID-19. This CDR3 spans 15 amino acids. V lost 2 bases, J lost 5 bases, and 2 bases stayed unmatched. Germline V gene lookup returns CDR1 MNHEY and CDR2 SMNVEV (reference sequence). The assay was immunoSEQ multiplex PCR, and TCRdb's table has in-frame clones only and misses some. Among 290,000 or so clones listed, around 90% were seen once. The clonotype comes from a woman aged 18 to 35 with acute COVID-19. Sample: PBMCs or T cells enriched from blood (not recorded which). The chain employs TRBV27 and TRBJ1-6; 8 bases map to TRBD1. The CDR3 is CASSLRQGNNSPLHF. In nucleotides, the CDR3 is TGTGCCAGCAGTTTACGACAGGGGAATAATTCACCCCTCCACTTT.